One sample yielded the 28 T cell receptor beta chains listed below, sequenced in a study of T cell changes during pregnancy in multiple sclerosis. Only in-frame clones appear in the TCRdb table, and some are missing; sequencing was by immunoSEQ multiplex PCR. In the table there are 70,000 to 100,000 clones, 80% to 95% of which are singletons. The material was peripheral blood, obtained in the third trimester of pregnancy. Source of these receptors: a female donor in good health, enrolled as a control in a pregnancy study.

The chain carries TRBV7-6 and TRBJ2-5; D remains unclear. The CDR3 sequence is 13 residues long. V was pared by 3 bases and J by 4 bases, with 9 bases between. Germline values: CDR1 SGHVS, CDR2 FNYEAQ. The CDR3 spells CASSFLVPETQYF. CDR3 in DNA: TGTGCCAGCAGCTTCCTAGTACCAGAGACCCAGTACTTC.

The rearrangement joins TRBV7-9 to TRBJ2-7; a weak D match, TRBD2 (5 bases). Trimming left V 5 bases short and J 0 bases short, with 11 bases between. Germline values: CDR1 SEHNR, CDR2 FQNEAQ (reference sequence). The CDR3 runs to 14 residues. The CDR3 nucleotides read TGTGCCAGCAGCCGCCCCGGGAACTCCTACGAGCAGTACTTC. It yields the protein CASSRPGNSYEQYF.

The CDR3 reads CASSLGGGGGTEAFF. The CDR3 nucleotides read TGTGCCAGCAGCTTAGGGGGCGGGGGGGGCACTGAAGCTTTCTTT. The chain has TRBV7-9 and TRBJ1-1; D perhaps matches TRBD1 (5 bases). The CDR3 extends over 15 amino acids. In germline, CDR1 is SEHNR, CDR2 FQNEAQ (reference sequence). V lost 1 base, J lost 4 bases, and 13 bases lay in between.

This chain joins TRBV7-9 and TRBJ2-7; 10 nucleotides align to TRBD1. Germline V gene data show CDR1 as SEHNR and CDR2 as FQNEAQ (reference sequence). Germline trimming cut 5 bases from V and 0 bases from J; bases unmatched to any gene: 4. The CDR3 loop spans 15 amino acids. CDR3 loop: CASSPRTGGSYEQYF. As DNA, the CDR3 is TGTGCCAGCAGCCCGAGGACAGGGGGCTCCTACGAGCAGTACTTC.

This chain links TRBV6-1 with TRBJ2-7; D is unresolved. Germline CDR1 is MNHNS and CDR2 is SASEGT. The CDR3 spans 12 residues. Trimming took off 8 bases at V and 7 bases at J, with 15 bases between the two ends. The CDR3 loop is CASGSGTGEQYF. CDR3 sequence (DNA): TGTGCCAGCGGGTCAGGCACTGGGGAGCAGTACTTC.

The rearrangement uses TRBV5-1 and TRBJ1-2; 9 bases agree with TRBD1. The CDR3 extends over 15 amino acids. Germline CDR1 is SGHRS and CDR2 is YFSETQ. The junction had 11 bases not matched to a gene; V was cut back by 5 bases and J by 6 bases. The CDR3 region is CASSQDTGGADGYTF. The CDR3, as DNA: TGCGCCAGCAGTCAAGACACAGGGGGCGCGGATGGCTACACCTTC.

The rearrangement links TRBV19 to TRBJ2-7, with a possible D match to TRBD1 (6 bases). V lost 4 bases, J lost 6 bases, and 19 bases lay in between. CDR1 LNHDA and CDR2 SQIVND come from the germline V gene (reference sequence). This CDR3 has 15 amino acids. CDR3 nucleotide sequence: TGTGCCAGTAGTAGAACGTCGACAGGTGGCCGCGAGCAGTACTTC. Encoded protein: CASSRTSTGGREQYF.

J is TRBJ2-7 and V is TRBV5-1; no clear D. The ends were cut back, 1 base at V and 1 base at J, with 3 bases in the middle. The CDR3 is 12 residues long. From germline, CDR1 is SGHRS and CDR2 YFSETQ. The CDR3 coding sequence is TGCGCCAGCAGCTTGCCTTCCTACGAGCAGTACTTC. Translated, it gives CASSLPSYEQYF.

This chain links TRBV15 with TRBJ2-1; 8 bases match TRBD2. The CDR3 spans 15 residues. Per the germline V gene, CDR1 is LNHNV and CDR2 is YYDKDF (reference sequence). V was clipped by 5 bases and J by 2 bases; unmatched bases: 5. CDR3 in amino acids: CATSAIAGTYNEQFF. The CDR3 nucleotides read TGTGCCACCAGCGCTATAGCGGGAACCTACAATGAGCAGTTCTTC.

The rearrangement uses TRBV2 and TRBJ2-3; a possible D gene is TRBD2 (5 bases). From germline, CDR1 is SNHLY and CDR2 FYNNEI. V lost 5 bases and J lost 1, with 13 bases in between. This CDR3 contains 15 residues. The CDR3 sequence is CASSIWESRTDTQYF. CDR3 DNA: TGTGCCAGCAGTATTTGGGAGTCACGCACAGATACGCAGTATTTT.

The V gene is TRBV28, the J gene TRBJ2-7; D is undetermined. From germline, CDR1 is MDHEN and CDR2 SYDVKM. The V end was cut by 8 bases, the J end by 3 bases, with 14 bases between. The CDR3 consists of 13 residues. The CDR3 DNA reads as TGTGCCAGCGGGTATGCGGCGGTCTACGAGCAGTACTTC. It is translated as CASGYAAVYEQYF.

The chain uses TRBV30 and TRBJ2-5; possibly TRBD2 for D (6 bases). The CDR3 extends over 15 amino acids. Looked up from germline, CDR1 is GTSNPN and CDR2 is SVGIG (reference sequence). Trimming stripped 0 bases from V and 5 bases from J, with 16 bases between. The CDR3 DNA reads TGTGCCTGGAGTGTAGCCGCGGGGATGAGGGAGACCCAGTACTTC. Its protein is CAWSVAAGMRETQYF.

The chain uses TRBV2 and TRBJ2-1; TRBD1 matches at 7 bases. The germline V gene encodes CDR1 SNHLY and CDR2 FYNNEI. The CDR3 contains 11 residues. With V trimmed by 8 bases and J by 8 bases, 3 bases remained unmatched. CDR3 in DNA: TGTGCCAGCGCCAGGGGGTATGAGCAGTTCTTC. Protein sequence: CASARGYEQFF.

This rearrangement joins TRBV11-2 to TRBJ2-7, with a possible D match to TRBD2 (6 bases). The CDR3 is made up of 17 amino acids. The V and J ends lost 5 bases and 1 base respectively, with 21 bases between them. Germline-derived CDR1 and CDR2 are SGHAT and FQNNGV. The CDR3 region is CASSSLFTGLSSYEQYF. CDR3 bases: TGTGCCAGCAGCAGTCTCTTTACGGGACTCAGTTCCTACGAGCAGTACTTC.

The rearrangement joins TRBV19 to TRBJ2-7; 8 bases match TRBD1. Germline assignment: CDR1 LNHDA and CDR2 SQIVND (reference sequence). This CDR3 spans 16 amino acids. Trimming took 4 bases from V and 7 from J; bases not matched to a gene: 15. CDR3 in DNA: TGTGCCAGTAGTAGACCCGGGACAGGCCCCTCGGCTGAGCAGTACTTC. It codes for CASSRPGTGPSAEQYF.

Worth noting for this clone: Within the sample, other DNA sequences also encode this same CDR3. This chain connects TRBV5-1 to TRBJ2-3; D is possibly TRBD2 (6 bases). The length of the CDR3 is 15 residues. V lost 4 bases, J lost 1 base, and 13 bases lay in between. CDR1 SGHRS and CDR2 YFSETQ come from the germline V gene. Here the CDR3 reads CASSRLGVGTDTQYF. The CDR3 region has the DNA TGCGCCAGCAGCCGACTAGGGGTTGGCACAGATACGCAGTATTTT.

The chain has TRBV4-2 and TRBJ2-3; TRBD2 aligns across 10 bases. The germline V gene has CDR1 LGHNA and CDR2 YNFKEQ. Losses at the gene ends were 4 bases for V and 5 bases for J; bases not matched to a gene: 6. This CDR3 is built from 15 residues. The CDR3, as DNA: TGTGCCAGCAGCCCCAGCGGGAGGGCCAGAGATACGCAGTATTTT. It specifies CASSPSGRARDTQYF.

This chain connects TRBV4-1 to TRBJ2-1; 8 nucleotides line up with TRBD2. J lost 0 bases, V lost 3 bases, and 4 bases had no gene match. Germline loops: CDR1 MGHRA, CDR2 YSYEKL. The CDR3 has 16 residues. The CDR3 spells CASSHQAGVSYNEQFF. For the CDR3, the DNA is TGCGCCAGCAGCCATCAAGCGGGAGTCTCCTACAATGAGCAGTTCTTC.

The chain links TRBV7-9 to TRBJ2-1; TRBD1 agrees at 7 bases. Losses at the gene ends were 5 bases for V and 2 bases for J; bases not matched to a gene: 3. The length of the CDR3 is 14 residues. From germline, CDR1 is SEHNR and CDR2 FQNEAQ (reference sequence). The CDR3, as DNA: TGTGCCAGCAGCCCCCAGGGGGCCTACAATGAGCAGTTCTTC. Its protein is CASSPQGAYNEQFF. The full variable domain, with the rest looked up from reference TRBV7-9 and TRBJ2-1, is DTGVSQNPRHKITKRGQNVTFRCDPISEHNRLYWYRQTLGQGPEFLTYFQNEAQLEKSRLLSDRFSAERPKGSFSTLEIQRTEQGDSAMYLCASSPQGAYNEQFFGPGTRLTVL.

The rearrangement links TRBV19 to TRBJ2-4, with D possibly being TRBD2 (6 bases). The CDR3 spans 13 residues. In germline, CDR1 is LNHDA, CDR2 SQIVND (reference sequence). Trimming pared 5 bases from V and 8 bases from J, leaving 13 bases between. The CDR3 coding sequence is TGTGCCAGTAGTGGGGGACTGGTGGACATTCAGTACTTC. Amino acid sequence: CASSGGLVDIQYF.

This clone was counted a few times. Written as DNA, the CDR3 is TGTGCCATAGGAGAAAGCTCCTACGAGCAGTACTTC. Amino acid sequence: CAIGESSYEQYF. This chain joins TRBV10-3 and TRBJ2-7; D gene uncertain. Deletions cut 9 bases from V and 0 bases from J, with 9 bases between. The CDR3 consists of 12 residues. Germline CDR1 and CDR2: ENHRY and SYGVKD.

The V and J genes are TRBV11-2 and TRBJ2-7; D call uncertain. This CDR3 region has 12 residues. Trimming removed 1 base from V and 5 bases from J, with 6 bases in between. Per the germline V gene, CDR1 is SGHAT and CDR2 is FQNNGV. The CDR3 DNA sequence: TGTGCCAGCAGCTTAGCGGTCGACGAGCAGTACTTC. This encodes CASSLAVDEQYF.

The chain combines TRBV6-1 with TRBJ2-3; 8 bases are shared with TRBD1. V was pared by 2 bases and J by 5 bases, with 9 bases of the junction left unmatched. Germline CDR1 MNHNS, CDR2 SASEGT. This CDR3 spans 16 amino acids. This chain's CDR3 is CASSERWGQVLDTQYF. CDR3 nucleotides: TGTGCCAGCAGTGAACGGTGGGGACAGGTTCTAGATACGCAGTATTTT.

This clone came up a few times. The V call is TRBV6-4, the J call TRBJ1-5, with D tentatively TRBD1 (6 bases). The V end lost 2 bases, the J end lost 5 bases, and 10 bases lay between the germline ends. Germline assignment: CDR1 MRHNA and CDR2 SNTAGT. This CDR3 region has 14 residues. CDR3 region: CASSDPRGDQPQHF. In DNA, the CDR3 is TGTGCCAGCAGTGACCCCAGGGGTGATCAGCCCCAGCATTTT.

This clone showed up just once. The chain recombines TRBV6-1 with TRBJ2-1; no firm D call. This CDR3 contains 14 residues. V lost 3 bases to trimming and J lost 6 bases, with 12 bases between them. CDR1 is MNHNS and CDR2 is SASEGT in the germline V gene. In DNA form, the CDR3 reads TGTGCCAGCAGTGATGTTGGCCACGCCAATGAGCAGTTCTTC. Translated, it gives CASSDVGHANEQFF.

J is TRBJ2-7 and V is TRBV27; D possibly corresponds to TRBD2 (5 bases). V gave up 5 bases and J gave up 3 bases, with 17 bases separating them. Germline V gene data show CDR1 as MNHEY and CDR2 as SMNVEV (reference sequence). The CDR3 is made up of 15 amino acids. The CDR3 bases are TGTGCCAGCAGTATCCAAGGCTTCGGAGGCTACGAGCAGTACTTC. It is translated as CASSIQGFGGYEQYF.

The rearrangement uses TRBV5-1 and TRBJ2-1; 8 nucleotides align to TRBD1. The CDR3 totals 15 residues. Looked up from germline, CDR1 is SGHRS and CDR2 is YFSETQ. With V trimmed by 2 bases and J by 3 bases, 4 bases remained unmatched. CDR3 DNA: TGCGCCAGCAGCTTTACAGGGGGATACTACAATGAGCAGTTCTTC. Amino acids: CASSFTGGYYNEQFF.

This sequence joins TRBV28 and TRBJ2-1, with TRBD2 identical over 10 bases. Losses at the gene ends were 6 bases for V and 2 bases for J; bases not matched to a gene: 10. CDR1 and CDR2 (germline): MDHEN, SYDVKM. The length of the CDR3 is 17 residues. CDR3 DNA: TGTGCCAGCAGAACTTACAGGGGACTAGCGCCCTACAATGAGCAGTTCTTC. Translating it yields CASRTYRGLAPYNEQFF.